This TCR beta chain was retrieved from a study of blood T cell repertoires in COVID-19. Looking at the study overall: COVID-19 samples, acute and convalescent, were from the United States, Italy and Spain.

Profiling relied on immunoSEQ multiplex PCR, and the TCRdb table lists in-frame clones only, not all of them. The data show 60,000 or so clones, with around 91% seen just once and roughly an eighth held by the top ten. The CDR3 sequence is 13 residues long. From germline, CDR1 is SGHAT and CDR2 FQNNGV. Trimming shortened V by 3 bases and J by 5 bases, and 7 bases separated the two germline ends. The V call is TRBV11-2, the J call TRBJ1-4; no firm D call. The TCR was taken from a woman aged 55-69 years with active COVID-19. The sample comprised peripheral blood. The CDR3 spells CASSFTENEKLFF. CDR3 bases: TGTGCCAGCAGCTTTACTGAGAATGAAAAACTGTTTTTT.